This is a list of T cell receptor beta chains from one sample in a study of CD8 T cells in Susac syndrome. TCRdb passed the immunoSEQ multiplex PCR reads through MiXCR, listing each CDR3 protein once. There are roughly 200,000 distinct CDR3 sequences in the sample; approximately 94% occur only once, and approximately 0.1% lies in the top ten. The sample was CD4+ T cells from PBMCs. These receptors all stem from a human donor in good health. The CDR3 runs from the conserved cysteine through the conserved F or W. D genes are given only for firm matches. Expanded clones are given a class, and other clones once, few, many or no size at all.

CARNEQFF	TGTGCCAGGAATGAGCAGTTCTTC	-	TRBV28	TRBJ2-1	-
CSATRQDHYGYTF	TGCAGTGCTACTCGACAGGACCACTATGGCTACACCTTC	-	TRBV20-1	TRBJ1-2	-
CSVERRSGSYEQYF	TGCAGCGTTGAGAGGCGCTCTGGCTCCTACGAGCAGTACTTC	-	TRBV29-1	TRBJ2-7	-
CSASAGGGPYEQYF	TGCAGTGCTTCCGCCGGGGGAGGGCCCTACGAGCAGTACTTC	TRBD2	TRBV20-1	TRBJ2-7	-
CASSFLAGGTYEQYF	TGTGCCAGCAGCTTCCTAGCGGGAGGAACCTACGAGCAGTACTTC	TRBD2	TRBV5-6	TRBJ2-7	-
CASSLDRGQTYEQYF	TGTGCCAGCAGCTTAGACAGAGGACAGACCTACGAGCAGTACTTC	-	TRBV5-4	TRBJ2-7	-
CASSLRQGSEQYF	TGTGCCAGCAGTTTAAGGCAGGGTAGCGAGCAGTACTTC	-	TRBV12-3/TRBV12-4	TRBJ2-7	once
CSAREGGLAKNIQYF	TGCAGTGCTAGAGAAGGCGGGCTAGCCAAAAACATTCAGTACTTC	-	TRBV20-1	TRBJ2-4	-
CSARDPLTDTQYF	TGCAGTGCTAGAGATCCACTCACAGATACGCAGTATTTT	-	TRBV20-1	TRBJ2-3	-
CATSLGGSYNEQFF	TGTGCCACCAGTCTTGGGGGCTCCTACAATGAGCAGTTCTTC	-	TRBV24-1	TRBJ2-1	-
CASSPSSVSYNEQFF	TGTGCCAGCAGCCCTAGTAGCGTATCCTACAATGAGCAGTTCTTC	-	TRBV7-9	TRBJ2-1	-
CAWGVGLSDQPQHF	TGTGCCTGGGGGGTGGGGTTGTCCGACCAGCCCCAGCATTTT	-	TRBV30	TRBJ1-5	-
CATSRDLGGGTQYF	TGTGCCACCAGCAGAGATCTGGGGGGGGGTACGCAGTATTTT	TRBD2	TRBV15	TRBJ2-3	-
CSVATTSGRALSYNEQFF	TGCAGCGTCGCCACGACTAGCGGGAGGGCCCTCTCCTACAATGAGCAGTTCTTC	TRBD2	TRBV29-1	TRBJ2-1	-
CASSQGPQGLSYEQYF	TGCGCCAGCAGCCAAGGGCCCCAGGGTCTCAGCTACGAGCAGTACTTC	-	TRBV4-1	TRBJ2-7	-
CSVKQGAPGELFF	TGCAGCGTGAAACAGGGGGCGCCCGGGGAGCTGTTTTTT	TRBD1	TRBV29-1	TRBJ2-2	once
CASSQDQGGADTQYF	TGCGCCAGCAGCCAAGATCAGGGAGGGGCAGATACGCAGTATTTT	TRBD2	TRBV4-3	TRBJ2-3	-
CASSSRDRSTDTQYF	TGTGCCAGCAGCTCCAGGGACAGGAGCACAGATACGCAGTATTTT	TRBD1	TRBV9	TRBJ2-3	-
CASLTTQMNTEAFF	TGTGCCAGCCTCACGACACAGATGAACACTGAAGCTTTCTTT	-	TRBV19	TRBJ1-1	-
CASSLGPRSGANVLTF	TGTGCCAGCAGCTTAGGCCCACGGTCTGGGGCCAACGTCCTGACTTTC	-	TRBV11-2	TRBJ2-6	-
CASSLGRDNEQFF	TGTGCCAGCAGTTTAGGGAGGGACAATGAGCAGTTCTTC	-	TRBV12-3/TRBV12-4	TRBJ2-1	-
CASRPSSAGNTEAFF	TGTGCCAGTAGGCCCAGCTCTGCAGGGAACACTGAAGCTTTCTTT	-	TRBV19	TRBJ1-1	once
CASSLAQQETQYF	TGTGCCAGCAGTTTAGCCCAGCAAGAGACCCAGTACTTC	-	TRBV28	TRBJ2-5	-
CASSSRGQVYNEQFF	TGTGCCAGCAGTTCCAGGGGGCAGGTCTACAATGAGCAGTTCTTC	TRBD1	TRBV27	TRBJ2-1	-
CATSRDQGNQPQHF	TGTGCCACCAGCAGAGACCAGGGGAATCAGCCCCAGCATTTT	-	TRBV15	TRBJ1-5	-
CASNKRSSYNEQFF	TGTGCCAGCAATAAACGCAGCTCCTACAATGAGCAGTTCTTC	-	TRBV27	TRBJ2-1	-
CASSLRAGPYEQYF	TGTGCCAGCAGTTTAAGGGCTGGACCCTACGAGCAGTACTTC	-	TRBV12-3/TRBV12-4	TRBJ2-7	-
CASSQERVGLGEQFF	TGTGCCAGCAGCCAAGAACGGGTGGGACTTGGCGAGCAGTTCTTC	-	TRBV3-1	TRBJ2-1	-
CAWSVGGSEPQHF	TGTGCCTGGAGTGTAGGGGGTTCCGAGCCCCAGCATTTT	-	TRBV30	TRBJ1-5	-
CASSEYGAHGYTF	TGTGCCAGCAGTGAATATGGGGCGCATGGCTACACCTTC	-	TRBV25-1	TRBJ1-2	once
CSVDGIYEQYF	TGCAGCGTTGACGGAATCTACGAGCAGTACTTC	-	TRBV29-1	TRBJ2-7	-
CASSQAGEQYF	TGTGCCAGCAGCCAAGCCGGCGAGCAGTACTTC	-	TRBV3-1	TRBJ2-7	-
CASSQNDYQETQYF	TGTGCCAGCAGCCAAAATGACTATCAAGAGACCCAGTACTTC	-	TRBV4-2	TRBJ2-5	-
CSAETGGGQETQYF	TGCAGTGCAGAAACTGGGGGCGGACAAGAGACCCAGTACTTC	-	TRBV20-1	TRBJ2-5	-
CSVPRDSSNYGYTF	TGCAGCGTCCCAAGGGACAGTTCGAACTATGGCTACACCTTC	TRBD1	TRBV29-1	TRBJ1-2	-
CASSGTKDTQYF	TGTGCCAGCAGTGGCACTAAAGATACGCAGTATTTT	-	TRBV28	TRBJ2-3	-
CASSQDQPGANVLTF	TGCGCCAGCAGCCAAGACCAGCCTGGGGCCAACGTCCTGACTTTC	-	TRBV4-1	TRBJ2-6	-
CASSPRSGSETQYF	TGTGCCAGCAGTCCTCGGTCGGGCTCGGAGACCCAGTACTTC	-	TRBV6-5	TRBJ2-5	-
CASSYRDRPYEQYF	TGTGCCAGCAGCTACCGGGACAGGCCTTACGAGCAGTACTTC	TRBD1	TRBV13	TRBJ2-7	-
CAWSGLLAGTDTQYF	TGTGCCTGGAGTGGTCTATTAGCGGGCACAGATACGCAGTATTTT	-	TRBV30	TRBJ2-3	-
CSVEGGEGTEAFF	TGCAGCGTTGAGGGGGGCGAGGGCACTGAAGCTTTCTTT	-	TRBV29-1	TRBJ1-1	once
CASSKGAGQYF	TGTGCCAGCAGTAAGGGGGCAGGCCAGTACTTC	TRBD1	TRBV2	TRBJ2-5	-
CSAASMWNTEAFF	TGCAGTGCCGCATCAATGTGGAACACTGAAGCTTTCTTT	-	TRBV20-1	TRBJ1-1	-
CASRWTAPTDTQYF	TGTGCCAGCAGGTGGACGGCCCCCACAGATACGCAGTATTTT	-	TRBV11-2	TRBJ2-3	-
CSVGPSGTVGEQFF	TGCAGCGTCGGTCCCAGCGGGACGGTTGGTGAGCAGTTCTTC	TRBD2	TRBV29-1	TRBJ2-1	-
CASEGTDGEQYF	TGTGCCAGCGAAGGGACAGACGGCGAGCAGTACTTC	TRBD1	TRBV28	TRBJ2-7	-
CASSQEGQGSGNTIYF	TGCGCCAGCAGCCAGGAGGGACAGGGATCTGGAAACACCATATATTTT	TRBD1	TRBV4-3	TRBJ1-3	-
CASSKQGALETQYF	TGTGCCAGCAGCAAACAGGGGGCATTAGAGACCCAGTACTTC	TRBD1	TRBV7-9	TRBJ2-5	-